The entry that follows covers one T cell receptor beta chain sequence. Clones were sequenced by immunoSEQ multiplex PCR, and TCRdb holds only the in-frame ones, with some missing. The repertoire holds 130,000 or so clones, just under 85% seen once, with approximately 3% in the top ten. The sample originates from a study of blood T cell repertoires in COVID-19. CDR3 length equals 15 residues. V lost 11 bases to trimming and J lost 0 bases; unmatched junction nucleotides: 11. CDR1 is LNHNV, CDR2 YYDKDF, per germline (reference sequence). The receptor comes from a woman aged 45 to 65 with acute COVID-19. The chain has TRBV15 and TRBJ2-3; 7 positions match TRBD2. The sequencing sample was made of PBMCs or T cells enriched from blood (not recorded which). CDR3 in DNA: TGTGCCGTTTCAGCCGGGACTACTAGCACAGATACGCAGTATTTT. Translating it yields CAVSAGTTSTDTQYF.